The next 30 T cell receptor beta chains were all read from a single sample in a study of T-cell memory formation after mild COVID-19. TCRdb re-derived calls from the 5' RACE reads in MiXCR, one entry per CDR3 protein. The sample gives some 300,000 distinct CDR3 sequences, roughly 19% of which show up once; about 21% is in the top ten. Sequencing was performed on PBMCs or a T cell subset sorted from them (not recorded which). The source is a man aged 18 to 30 who had mild COVID-19 (a few samples of this study predate the infection). Cell type and time point are not known.

CDR3 region: CASSPPSTVGVLTF. CDR3 coding DNA: TGTGCCAGCTCACCACCGTCGACAGTCGGCGTCCTGACTTTC. The gene calls are TRBV18 and TRBJ2-6; weak D call: TRBD1 (5 bases). Germline V CDR1 and CDR2: KGHSH, LQKENI. V lost 0 bases to trimming and J lost 12 bases, with 12 bases between them. The CDR3 length is 14 residues.

V usage is TRBV20-1 and J usage is TRBJ2-3, with D uncertain. CDR3 length: 12 amino acids. Trimming removed 0 bases from V and 4 bases from J, with 5 bases in between. CDR1 DFQATT and CDR2 SNEGSKA come from the germline V gene (reference sequence). CDR3: CSARDGPDTQYF. In DNA, the CDR3 is TGCAGTGCTAGAGATGGACCAGATACGCAGTATTTT.

A few counts support this clonotype. The chain employs TRBV11-2 and TRBJ1-3, with TRBD1 as a possible D gene (5 bases). V was pared by 5 bases and J by 2 bases, with 16 bases between. The CDR3 consists of 16 residues. CDR1 is SGHAT, CDR2 FQNNGV, per germline. CDR3 bases: TGTGCCAGCAGCATAGGGTTCGGGACGGCTGGAAACACCATATATTTT. Its translation is CASSIGFGTAGNTIYF.

V is TRBV15 and J is TRBJ2-6; TRBD1 might be the D (5 bases). This CDR3 has 15 amino acids. Germline CDR1 LNHNV, CDR2 YYDKDF (reference sequence). Trimming removed 5 bases from V and 0 bases from J, with 8 bases in between. CDR3 sequence (DNA): TGTGCCACCAGCCGACAGAGCTCTGGGGCCAACGTCCTGACTTTC. Its protein product is CATSRQSSGANVLTF.

This clonotype came up a few times. V gene TRBV11-2 combines with J gene TRBJ2-1; unclear D gene. The V and J ends lost 8 bases and 7 bases respectively, with 9 bases between them. Germline lookup yields CDR1 SGHAT and CDR2 FQNNGV. This CDR3 has 11 amino acids. CDR3 sequence reads: CASGGNNEQFF. The CDR3, as DNA: TGTGCCAGCGGCGGAAATAATGAGCAGTTCTTC.

This clonotype was counted only a few times. The chain has TRBV28 and TRBJ2-3; D remains unclear. Germline CDR1 is MDHEN and CDR2 is SYDVKM. Trimming took 7 bases from V and 2 from J, leaving 10 bases between them. There are 13 residues in the CDR3. The CDR3 protein is CASTPGPTDTQYF. The CDR3 nucleotides are TGTGCCAGCACCCCAGGTCCCACAGATACGCAGTATTTT.

In its sample, this clonotype was seen many times. The genes are TRBV20-1 and TRBJ2-1, with a possible D match to TRBD2 (7 bases). The V and J ends lost 0 bases and 8 bases respectively, with 20 bases between them. The CDR3 loop spans 16 amino acids. Germline-derived CDR1 and CDR2 are DFQATT and SNEGSKA (reference sequence). The CDR3 bases are TGCAGTGCTAGAGAGGGGAGGGGGGTCTCCTGGGATGAGCAGTTCTTC. This codes for CSAREGRGVSWDEQFF.

V is TRBV6-5 and J is TRBJ2-1, with TRBD1 matching 9 bases. V gave up 10 bases and J gave up 8 bases; unmatched junction bases: 15. The length of the CDR3 is 15 residues. Germline assignment: CDR1 MNHEY and CDR2 SVGAGI. Here the CDR3 reads CATTSPGTGSYEQFF. The CDR3 nucleotides are TGTGCCACCACTTCCCCCGGGACAGGGTCTTATGAGCAGTTCTTC.

V usage is TRBV7-2 and J usage is TRBJ1-2; TRBD1 matches at 12 bases. V lost 4 bases to trimming and J lost 7 bases; unmatched junction nucleotides: 7. The CDR3 runs 15 residues. Looked up from germline, CDR1 is SGHTA and CDR2 is FQGNSA. CDR3 sequence: CASSSPGQGAGGYTF. CDR3 DNA sequence: TGTGCCAGCAGCTCACCGGGACAGGGGGCGGGTGGCTACACCTTC.

V usage is TRBV2 and J usage is TRBJ2-2; TRBD2 matches at 7 bases. The V gene's germline CDR1 is SNHLY and CDR2 FYNNEI. The CDR3 covers 14 residues. With 6 bases clipped from V and 2 bases from J, the junction kept 3 bases outside the gene matches. CDR3 bases: TGTGCCAGCAGACCGGGACTAAACACCGGGGAGCTGTTTTTT. Residues: CASRPGLNTGELFF.

Only a few counts were recorded for this clonotype. The J gene is TRBJ2-5, the V gene TRBV11-1, with TRBD1 identical over 8 bases. The V and J ends lost 5 bases and 4 bases, in that order; junction bases with no gene match: 3. CDR1 SGHAT and CDR2 FQDESV come from the germline V gene (reference sequence). CDR3 length: 13 residues. This CDR3 is CASSETGVETQYF. The CDR3 region has the DNA TGTGCCAGCAGCGAGACAGGGGTAGAGACCCAGTACTTC.

The genes are TRBV29-1 and TRBJ2-6, with a possible D match to TRBD2 (7 bases). The CDR3 has 16 residues. V lost 7 bases to trimming and J lost 3 bases, with 19 bases between them. Germline CDR1 reads SQVTM; CDR2 reads ANQGSEA. DNA for the CDR3: TGCAGCGCTGGCGAAGGGGGGGGAAGTGGGGCCAACGTCCTGACTTTC. The encoded protein is CSAGEGGGSGANVLTF.

The genes are TRBV5-6 and TRBJ1-6; TRBD1 matches at 8 bases. Looked up from germline, CDR1 is SGHDT and CDR2 is YYEEEE. V gave up 2 bases and J gave up 5 bases; unmatched junction bases: 3. This CDR3 is built from 15 residues. CDR3 in amino acids: CASSFWDRNNSPLHF. CDR3 DNA: TGTGCCAGCAGCTTCTGGGACAGGAATAATTCACCCCTCCACTTT.

This chain uses TRBV12-3 or TRBV12-4 with TRBJ2-3; D is perhaps TRBD2 (5 bases). CDR3 length equals 14 residues. The ends were cut back, 6 bases at V and 6 bases at J, with 16 bases in the middle. CDR3 sequence: CASSRGSDGDTQYF. The CDR3 coding sequence is TGTGCCAGCAGCCGAGGGTCTGACGGGGATACGCAGTATTTT.

This clonotype was detected a few times. The genes are TRBV12-3 or TRBV12-4 and TRBJ2-3; the D gene could be TRBD1 or TRBD2 (5 bases each). The V end lost 3 bases, the J end lost 2 bases, and 15 bases lay between the germline ends. This CDR3 has 16 residues. The CDR3 here is CASSLRDGVFTDTQYF. The CDR3 region has the DNA TGTGCCAGCAGTTTGAGGGACGGGGTATTCACAGATACGCAGTATTTT.

The chain links TRBV11-2 to TRBJ2-7; D not resolved. This CDR3 is built from 13 residues. The V end was cut by 0 bases, the J end by 3 bases, with 6 bases between. Germline lookup yields CDR1 SGHAT and CDR2 FQNNGV. CDR3 sequence (DNA): TGTGCCAGCAGCTTAGAGTATCACTACGAGCAGTACTTC. It encodes CASSLEYHYEQYF.

A few counts support this clonotype. The chain recombines TRBV24-1 with TRBJ2-1; possibly TRBD2 for D (6 bases). Between the trimmed V and J ends, which lost 2 bases and 7 bases, there was a span of 17 bases. The CDR3 sequence is 16 residues long. In germline, CDR1 is KGHDR, CDR2 SFDVKD. The CDR3 protein is CATSDSGVPGGNEQFF. Written as DNA, the CDR3 is TGTGCCACCAGTGATTCGGGGGTCCCCGGGGGTAATGAGCAGTTCTTC.

In this sample, this clonotype turned up a few times. CDR3 nucleotide sequence: TGTGCCATCAAGTTTGACAGGAACTCCTACGAGCAGTACGTC. Translated: CAIKFDRNSYEQYV. This chain joins TRBV10-3 and TRBJ2-7; D perhaps matches TRBD1 (6 bases). V was shortened by 7 bases and J by 0 bases, with 13 bases between the two germline ends. Germline assignment: CDR1 ENHRY and CDR2 SYGVKD. The CDR3 has 14 amino acids.

The gene calls are TRBV25-1 and TRBJ2-7; TRBD1 matches at 8 bases. With 3 bases clipped from V and 0 bases from J, the junction kept 7 bases outside the gene matches. Germline V gene sequence: CDR1 MGHDK, CDR2 SYGVNS. This CDR3 is built from 16 residues. CDR3 region: CASSDYAGTGSYEQYF. The DNA of the CDR3 is TGTGCCAGCAGTGACTACGCAGGGACAGGCTCCTACGAGCAGTACTTC.

There are a few counts of this clonotype. CDR3 sequence reads: CSVDRALEETQYF. CDR3 DNA sequence: TGCAGCGTTGATCGGGCTCTGGAAGAGACCCAGTACTTC. The rearrangement links TRBV29-1 to TRBJ2-5; D is unclear. Germline CDR1 reads SQVTM; CDR2 reads ANQGSEA. The CDR3 covers 13 residues. The V end was cut by 3 bases, the J end by 3 bases, with 11 bases between. The whole variable domain, filled in from reference TRBV29-1 and TRBJ2-5, reads SAVISQKPSRDICQRGTSLTIQCQVDSQVTMMFWYRQQPGQSLTLIATANQGSEATYESGFVIDKFPISRPNLTFSTLTVSNMSPEDSSIYLCSVDRALEETQYFGPGTRLLVL.

This chain uses TRBV12-3 or TRBV12-4 with TRBJ2-1; TRBD2 agrees at 14 bases. Losses at the gene ends were 2 bases for V and 6 bases for J; bases not matched to a gene: 6. The CDR3 consists of 17 residues. CDR3 bases: TGTGCCAGCAGTTTAAGGGCCGGGACTAGCGGGGGCAATGAGCAGTTCTTC. Encoded protein: CASSLRAGTSGGNEQFF.

V is TRBV2 and J is TRBJ2-7; possible D gene TRBD2, 5 bases. Germline-derived CDR1 and CDR2 are SNHLY and FYNNEI. The V gene lost 6 bases and the J gene lost 1 base, with 19 bases spanning the gap. This CDR3 comprises 16 residues. The CDR3 loop is CASSNPLAGPSYEQYV. As DNA, the CDR3 is TGTGCCAGCAGCAATCCGCTAGCCGGTCCGTCCTACGAGCAGTACGTC.

This clonotype has only a few counts. This sequence joins TRBV20-1 and TRBJ2-6; TRBD1 matches at 12 bases. CDR1 is DFQATT and CDR2 is SNEGSKA in the germline V gene (reference sequence). Unmatched junction bases numbered 2, after V lost 3 bases and J lost 2 bases. The CDR3 is 16 residues long. The CDR3 loop reads CSARGTGGPGANVLTF. DNA for the CDR3: TGCAGTGCTAGGGGGACAGGGGGCCCTGGGGCCAACGTCCTGACTTTC.

This clonotype was counted a few times. The gene calls are TRBV4-3 and TRBJ2-7; no clear D. Germline V gene sequence: CDR1 LGHNA, CDR2 YSLEER. V was pared by 4 bases and J by 5 bases, with 12 bases between. The CDR3 contains 13 residues. The CDR3 reads CASSPRPPDEQYF. The CDR3 DNA follows: TGCGCCAGCAGCCCGCGCCCCCCCGACGAGCAGTACTTC.

The chain uses TRBV20-1 and TRBJ1-2; unclear D gene. From germline, CDR1 is DFQATT and CDR2 SNEGSKA (reference sequence). V was shortened by 1 base and J by 0 bases, with 9 bases between the two germline ends. The CDR3 loop spans 14 amino acids. CDR3 bases: TGCAGTGCTAGAGCCGGGAACACTAACTATGGCTACACCTTC. It translates to CSARAGNTNYGYTF.

This clonotype was seen more than once but under ten times. The genes are TRBV2 and TRBJ2-1; 9 nucleotides align to TRBD1. Unmatched junction bases numbered 2, after V lost 4 bases and J lost 4 bases. The CDR3 length is 14 residues. The germline CDR1 and CDR2 sequences are SNHLY and FYNNEI. CDR3 sequence (DNA): TGTGCCAGCAGTGGTGGGACAGGGTACAATGAGCAGTTCTTC. It specifies CASSGGTGYNEQFF. Full variable domain (outside the CDR3, taken from reference TRBV2 and TRBJ2-1): EPEVTQTPSHQVTQMGQEVILRCVPISNHLYFYWYRQILGQKVEFLVSFYNNEISEKSEIFDDQFSVERPDGSNFTLKIRSTKLEDSAMYFCASSGGTGYNEQFFGPGTRLTVL.

This clonotype came up a few times. This chain connects TRBV20-1 to TRBJ2-3, with TRBD2 as a possible D gene (7 bases). This CDR3 is built from 14 residues. V lost 5 bases and J 3 bases, leaving 15 bases between the germline ends. From germline, CDR1 is DFQATT and CDR2 SNEGSKA (reference sequence). As DNA, the CDR3 is TGCAGTGCTTTTCGGGGGGCCGGGACAGATACGCAGTATTTT. Residues: CSAFRGAGTDTQYF.

The chain links TRBV7-9 to TRBJ1-1; no reliable D call. CDR1 is SEHNR, CDR2 FQNEAQ, per germline (reference sequence). V was clipped by 3 bases and J by 0 bases, with 11 bases between them. The CDR3 is 15 amino acids. CDR3 region: CASSFKRMMNTEAFF. CDR3 bases: TGTGCCAGCAGCTTTAAACGGATGATGAACACTGAAGCTTTCTTT.

This clonotype showed up just a few times. The chain combines TRBV7-6 with TRBJ2-5, with D tentatively TRBD1 (6 bases). Germline assignment: CDR1 SGHVS and CDR2 FNYEAQ. V was shortened by 3 bases and J by 4 bases, with 12 bases between the two germline ends. There are 14 residues in the CDR3. The CDR3 loop reads CASSFRGFTETQYF. The DNA of the CDR3 is TGTGCCAGCAGCTTCAGGGGATTCACAGAGACCCAGTACTTC.

In this sample, this clonotype turned up many times. The rearrangement links TRBV27 to TRBJ2-7; TRBD1 matches at 8 bases. The CDR3 totals 16 residues. Unmatched junction bases numbered 18, after V lost 8 bases and J lost 6 bases. The germline V gene has CDR1 MNHEY and CDR2 SMNVEV (reference sequence). CDR3 sequence reads: CASLREPGQEPSEQYV. CDR3 nucleotides: TGTGCCAGCCTGAGAGAACCGGGACAGGAGCCCTCCGAGCAGTACGTC.